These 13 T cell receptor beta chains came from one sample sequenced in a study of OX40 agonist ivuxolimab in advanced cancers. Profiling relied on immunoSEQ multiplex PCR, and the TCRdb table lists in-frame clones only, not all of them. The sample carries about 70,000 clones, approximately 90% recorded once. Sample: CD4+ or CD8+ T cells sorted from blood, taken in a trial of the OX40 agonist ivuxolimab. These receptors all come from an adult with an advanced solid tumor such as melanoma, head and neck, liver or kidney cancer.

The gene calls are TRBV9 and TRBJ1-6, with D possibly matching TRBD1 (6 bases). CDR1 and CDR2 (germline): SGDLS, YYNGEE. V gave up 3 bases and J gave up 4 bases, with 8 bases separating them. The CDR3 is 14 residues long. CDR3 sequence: CASSEQGYNSPLHF. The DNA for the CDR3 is TGTGCCAGCAGCGAACAGGGTTATAATTCACCCCTCCACTTT. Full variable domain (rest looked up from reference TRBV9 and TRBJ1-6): DSGVTQTPKHLITATGQRVTLRCSPRSGDLSVYWYQQSLDQGLQFLIQYYNGEERAKGNILERFSAQQFPDLHSELNLSSLELGDSALYFCASSEQGYNSPLHFGNGTRLTVT.

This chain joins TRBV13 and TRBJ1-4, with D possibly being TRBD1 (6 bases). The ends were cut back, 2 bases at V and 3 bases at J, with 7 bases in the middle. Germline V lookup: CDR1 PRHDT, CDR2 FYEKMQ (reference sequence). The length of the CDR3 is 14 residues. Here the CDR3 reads CASSLQGPNEKLFF. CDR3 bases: TGTGCCAGCAGCTTACAGGGGCCTAATGAAAAACTGTTTTTT.

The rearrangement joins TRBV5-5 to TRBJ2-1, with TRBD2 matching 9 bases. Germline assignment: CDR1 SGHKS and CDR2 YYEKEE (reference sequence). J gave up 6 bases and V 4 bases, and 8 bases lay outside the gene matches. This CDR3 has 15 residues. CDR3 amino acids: CASSGPAGGRNEQFF. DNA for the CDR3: TGTGCCAGCAGCGGGCCAGCGGGGGGCCGCAATGAGCAGTTCTTC.

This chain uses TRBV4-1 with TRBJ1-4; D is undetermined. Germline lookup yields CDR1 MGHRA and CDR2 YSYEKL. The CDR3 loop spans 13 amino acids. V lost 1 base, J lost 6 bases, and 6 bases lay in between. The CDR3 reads CASSQVHDEKLFF. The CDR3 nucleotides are TGCGCCAGCAGCCAAGTACATGATGAAAAACTGTTTTTT.

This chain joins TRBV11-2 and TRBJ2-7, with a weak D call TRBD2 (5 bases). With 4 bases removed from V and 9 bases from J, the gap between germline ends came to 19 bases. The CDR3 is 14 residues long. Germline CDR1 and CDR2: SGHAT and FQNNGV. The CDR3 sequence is CASSSPRAGNWQYF. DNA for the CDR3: TGTGCCAGCAGCTCCCCACGCGCGGGTAATTGGCAGTACTTC.

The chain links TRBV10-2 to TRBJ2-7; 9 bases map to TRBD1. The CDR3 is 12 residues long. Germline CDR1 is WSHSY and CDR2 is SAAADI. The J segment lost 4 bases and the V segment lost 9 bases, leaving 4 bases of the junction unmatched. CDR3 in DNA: TGCGCCAGTGCGGGACAGGGTTACGAGCAGTACTTC. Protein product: CASAGQGYEQYF.

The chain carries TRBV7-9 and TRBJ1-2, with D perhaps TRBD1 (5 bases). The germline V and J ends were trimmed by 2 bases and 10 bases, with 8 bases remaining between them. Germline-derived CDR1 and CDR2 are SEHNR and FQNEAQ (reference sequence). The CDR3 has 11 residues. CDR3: CASSLLGAYTF. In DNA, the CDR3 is TGTGCCAGCAGCTTACTTGGGGCCTACACCTTC.

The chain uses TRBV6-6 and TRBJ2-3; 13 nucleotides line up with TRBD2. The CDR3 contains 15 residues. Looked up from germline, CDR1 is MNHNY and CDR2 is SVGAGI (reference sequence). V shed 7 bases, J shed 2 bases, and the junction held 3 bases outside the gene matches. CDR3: CASKLAGGHTDTQYF. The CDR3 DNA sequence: TGTGCCAGCAAACTAGCGGGGGGGCACACAGATACGCAGTATTTT.

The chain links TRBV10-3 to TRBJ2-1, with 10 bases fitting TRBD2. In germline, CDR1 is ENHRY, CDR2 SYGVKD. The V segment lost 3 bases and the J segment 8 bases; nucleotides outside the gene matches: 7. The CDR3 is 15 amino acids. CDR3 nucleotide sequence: TGTGCCATCAGTGACCTAAGCGGGGGGGGCGATGAGCAGTTCTTC. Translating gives CAISDLSGGGDEQFF.

CDR3 bases: TGTGCCAGCAGTTCGAAAGCCCCGAGACTAGCGGCAGCGACTAGCACAGATACGCAGTATTTT. Translating it yields CASSSKAPRLAAATSTDTQYF. The V call is TRBV28, the J call TRBJ2-3; 9 bases line up with TRBD2. Per the germline V gene, CDR1 is MDHEN and CDR2 is SYDVKM. Unmatched junction bases numbered 20, after V lost 4 bases and J lost 0 bases. The CDR3 runs 21 residues. Full variable domain (missing parts from reference TRBV28 and TRBJ2-3): DVKVTQSSRYLVKRTGEKVFLECVQDMDHENMFWYRQDPGLGLRLIYFSYDVKMKEKGDIPEGYSVSREKKERFSLILESASTNQTSMYLCASSSKAPRLAAATSTDTQYFGPGTRLTVL.

The CDR3 protein is CSVPDRSYGYTF. CDR3 DNA sequence: TGCAGCGTCCCCGACAGGAGCTATGGCTACACCTTC. The gene calls are TRBV29-1 and TRBJ1-2; D may be TRBD1 (6 bases). The CDR3 totals 12 residues. V was clipped by 6 bases and J by 4 bases, with 12 bases between them. Germline CDR1 SQVTM, CDR2 ANQGSEA.

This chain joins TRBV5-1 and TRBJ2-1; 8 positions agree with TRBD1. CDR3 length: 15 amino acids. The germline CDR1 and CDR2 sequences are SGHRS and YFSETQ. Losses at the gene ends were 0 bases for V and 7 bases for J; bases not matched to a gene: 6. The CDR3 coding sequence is TGCGCCAGCAGCTTGGTCCAGGGACAGGTGAATGAGCAGTTCTTC. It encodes CASSLVQGQVNEQFF.

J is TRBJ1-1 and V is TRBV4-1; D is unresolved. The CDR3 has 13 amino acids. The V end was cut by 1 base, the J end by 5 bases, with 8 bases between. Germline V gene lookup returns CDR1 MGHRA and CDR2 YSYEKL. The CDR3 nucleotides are TGCGCCAGCAGCCAAGTCGTGGGAACTGAAGCTTTCTTT. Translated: CASSQVVGTEAFF.